What follows are 9 T cell receptor beta chains derived from one specimen sequenced in a study of cytomegalovirus exposure and HLA in healthy donors. Using immunoSEQ multiplex PCR, the repertoire was profiled, and TCRdb retains in-frame clones only, with some absent. The sample consists of under 300,000 clones, roughly 90% of them appearing once. Sequenced: PBMCs. All receptors derive from a young woman in good health and CMV-seronegative.

The gene calls are TRBV6-5 and TRBJ2-1; no reliable D call. V dropped 3 bases and J dropped 0 bases, with 6 bases sitting between them. This CDR3 has 14 amino acids. Germline V gene sequence: CDR1 MNHEY, CDR2 SVGAGI. The CDR3 DNA follows: TGTGCCAGCAGTTATACCTACTCCTACAATGAGCAGTTCTTC. Protein sequence: CASSYTYSYNEQFF.

The chain links TRBV7-2 to TRBJ2-3; unclear D gene. Germline CDR1 SGHTA, CDR2 FQGNSA. Trimming took off 5 bases at V and 2 bases at J, with 8 bases between the two ends. The length of the CDR3 is 13 residues. The CDR3 is CASSPYITDTQYF. The CDR3 region has the DNA TGTGCCAGCAGCCCCTATATCACAGATACGCAGTATTTT.

This chain joins TRBV4-3 and TRBJ1-2; D call uncertain. This CDR3 is built from 16 residues. Germline assignment: CDR1 LGHNA and CDR2 YSLEER. Trimming left V 0 bases short and J 4 bases short, with 15 bases between. The CDR3 sequence is CASSQDRQENLYGYTF. CDR3 DNA: TGCGCCAGCAGCCAAGATCGTCAAGAGAATCTCTATGGCTACACCTTC.

The chain uses TRBV28 and TRBJ2-2; TRBD2 aligns across 9 bases. The V gene end was trimmed by 5 bases and the J gene end by 1 base; junction bases not matched to a gene: 5. This CDR3 has 16 amino acids. The germline V gene has CDR1 MDHEN and CDR2 SYDVKM. CDR3 amino acids: CASSIPSGVNTGELFF. The CDR3 DNA reads as TGTGCCAGCAGTATTCCTAGCGGGGTGAACACCGGGGAGCTGTTTTTT.

The rearrangement uses TRBV29-1 and TRBJ1-2; 8 bases fit TRBD1. The CDR3 has 13 amino acids. With V trimmed by 4 bases and J by 2 bases, 3 bases remained unmatched. Germline CDR1 reads SQVTM; CDR2 reads ANQGSEA. The CDR3 bases are TGCAGCGTTGTCACAGGGGGAAACTATGGCTACACCTTC. This encodes CSVVTGGNYGYTF.

The V call is TRBV2, the J call TRBJ2-1; D gene unclear. The CDR3 length is 11 residues. With 1 base removed from V and 15 bases from J, the gap between germline ends came to 10 bases. Per germline, CDR1 SNHLY and CDR2 FYNNEI. CDR3 bases: TGTGCCAGCAGTGAAGGCCCTGTCGGGTTCTTC. Its translation: CASSEGPVGFF.

This clone was picked up a small number of times. The DNA for the CDR3 is TGTGCCAGCAGTTTCCGGACAGGCCATGGCTACACCTTC. Its translation is CASSFRTGHGYTF. This sequence joins TRBV27 and TRBJ1-2; 7 positions agree with TRBD1. CDR3 length: 13 residues. Per the germline V gene, CDR1 is MNHEY and CDR2 is SMNVEV (reference sequence). J was trimmed by 6 bases and V by 3 bases; bases with no gene match: 4.

The gene calls are TRBV2 and TRBJ2-2, with a possible D match to TRBD2 (6 bases). The CDR3 runs to 17 residues. The germline V gene has CDR1 SNHLY and CDR2 FYNNEI. Deletions cut 1 base from V and 6 bases from J, with 18 bases between. The DNA of the CDR3 is TGTGCCAGCAGTGAAGACTTAAGGACGGAGCGGGCCGGGGAGCTGTTTTTT. Translated: CASSEDLRTERAGELFF.

V usage is TRBV14 and J usage is TRBJ2-7; a possible D gene is TRBD2 (6 bases). Germline CDR1 SGHDN, CDR2 FVKESK. There are 15 residues in the CDR3. V was cut by 0 bases and J by 1 base, with 10 bases left in between. CDR3 in DNA: TGTGCCAGCAGCCAAGAGTCTGCGGGGTCCTACGAGCAGTACTTC. It translates to CASSQESAGSYEQYF.